This T cell receptor (beta chain) was sequenced in a study of shared clonotypes between healthy human individuals. Overall study results and limits: Among several donors, about 5% of naive CD4 clonotypes were found in common. Memory subsets had estimated richness that was generally smaller than that of naive subsets.

With respect to this clone: The antigen is unknown.

The CDR3 sequence is 14 residues long. Trimming removed 3 bases from V and 7 bases from J, with 13 bases in between. Germline V gene lookup returns CDR1 SGHNT and CDR2 YYREEE (reference sequence). Each subset's genomic DNA was split evenly across several immunoSEQ plates. Clones were read by immunoSEQ multiplex PCR, and TCRdb kept only the in-frame ones, dropping some. The sample lists 2 million to 2.5 million clones, 95% occurring once. CD4+ cells underwent separation, giving CD45RA+ naive and CD45RA-negative memory subsets. The TCR comes from a man aged 18 to 29 in good health. Material: naive CD4+ T cells sorted from blood. Subset described: CD45RA+ positively selected. The chain couples TRBV5-4 to TRBJ2-2; D is possibly TRBD1 (5 bases). CDR3 amino acids: CASSSGRDGGELFF. In nucleotides, the CDR3 is TGTGCCAGCAGCTCGGGCAGGGATGGCGGGGAGCTGTTTTTT.